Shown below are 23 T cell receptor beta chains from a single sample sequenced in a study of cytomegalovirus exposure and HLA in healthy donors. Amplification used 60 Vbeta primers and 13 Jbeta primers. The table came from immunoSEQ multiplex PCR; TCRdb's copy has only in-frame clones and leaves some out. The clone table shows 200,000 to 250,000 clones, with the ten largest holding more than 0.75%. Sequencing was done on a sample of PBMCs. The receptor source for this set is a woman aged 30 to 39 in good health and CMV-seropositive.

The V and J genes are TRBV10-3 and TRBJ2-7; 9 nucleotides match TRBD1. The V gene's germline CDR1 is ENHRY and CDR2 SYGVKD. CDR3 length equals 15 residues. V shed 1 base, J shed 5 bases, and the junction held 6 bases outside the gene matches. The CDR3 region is CAISEFGQGMDEQYF. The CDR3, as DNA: TGTGCCATCAGTGAGTTTGGACAGGGGATGGACGAGCAGTACTTC.

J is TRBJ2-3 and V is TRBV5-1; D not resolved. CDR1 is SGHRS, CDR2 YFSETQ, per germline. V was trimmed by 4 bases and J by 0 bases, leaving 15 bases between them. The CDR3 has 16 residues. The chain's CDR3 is CASSAELALSTDTQYF. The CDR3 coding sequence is TGCGCCAGCAGCGCCGAACTCGCCCTAAGCACAGATACGCAGTATTTT.

CDR3 protein: CASSHGTSGSSYEQYF. CDR3 DNA: TGCGCCAGCAGCCACGGGACTAGCGGGTCCTCCTACGAGCAGTACTTC. The chain uses TRBV4-3 and TRBJ2-7; 12 bases are shared with TRBD2. CDR1 is LGHNA and CDR2 is YSLEER in the germline V gene. This CDR3 is built from 16 residues. Trimming removed 3 bases from V and 0 bases from J; junction bases left unmatched: 3.

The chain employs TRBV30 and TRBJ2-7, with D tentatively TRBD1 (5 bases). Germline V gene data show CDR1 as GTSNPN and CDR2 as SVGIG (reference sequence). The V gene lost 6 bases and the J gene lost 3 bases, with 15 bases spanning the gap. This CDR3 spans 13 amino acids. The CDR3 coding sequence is TGTGCCTGCCACACAGGCCACGACTACGAGCAGTACTTC. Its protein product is CACHTGHDYEQYF.

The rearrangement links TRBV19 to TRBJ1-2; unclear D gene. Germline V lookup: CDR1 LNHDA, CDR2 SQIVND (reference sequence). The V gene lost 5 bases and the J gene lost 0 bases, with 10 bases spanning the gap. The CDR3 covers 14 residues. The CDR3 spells CASSPSGANYGYTF. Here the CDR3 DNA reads TGTGCCAGTAGTCCCTCCGGGGCTAACTATGGCTACACCTTC.

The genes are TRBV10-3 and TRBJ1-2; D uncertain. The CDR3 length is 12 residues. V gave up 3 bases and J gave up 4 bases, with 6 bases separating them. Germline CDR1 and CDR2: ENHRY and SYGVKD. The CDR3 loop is CAISETVYGYTF. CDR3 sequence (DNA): TGTGCCATCAGTGAAACTGTCTATGGCTACACCTTC.

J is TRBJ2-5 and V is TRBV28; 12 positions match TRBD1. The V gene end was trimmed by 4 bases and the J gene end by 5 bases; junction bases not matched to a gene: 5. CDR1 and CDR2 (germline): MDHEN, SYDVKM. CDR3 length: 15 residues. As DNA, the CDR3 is TGTGCCAGCAGTTCGACCGGGACAGGGGGCGAGACCCAGTACTTC. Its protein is CASSSTGTGGETQYF.

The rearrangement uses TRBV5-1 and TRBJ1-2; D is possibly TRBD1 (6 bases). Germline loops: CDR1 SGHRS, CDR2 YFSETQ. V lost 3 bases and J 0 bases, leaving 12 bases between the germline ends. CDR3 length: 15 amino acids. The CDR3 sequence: CASSSDRLPNYGYTF. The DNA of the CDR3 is TGCGCCAGCAGCTCGGACAGACTTCCTAACTATGGCTACACCTTC.

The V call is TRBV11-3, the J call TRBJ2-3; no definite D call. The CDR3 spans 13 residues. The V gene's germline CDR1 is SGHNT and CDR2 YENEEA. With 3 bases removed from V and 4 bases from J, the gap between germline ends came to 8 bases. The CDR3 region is CASSFVASDTQYF. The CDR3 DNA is TGTGCCAGCAGCTTTGTGGCTTCAGATACGCAGTATTTT.

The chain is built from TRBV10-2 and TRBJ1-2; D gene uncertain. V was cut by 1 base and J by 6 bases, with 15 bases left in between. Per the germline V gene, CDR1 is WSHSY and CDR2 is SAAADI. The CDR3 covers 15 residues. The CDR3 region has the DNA TGCGCCAGCAGTGAGTACCGGTCCCGTGTGGATGGCTACACCTTC. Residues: CASSEYRSRVDGYTF.

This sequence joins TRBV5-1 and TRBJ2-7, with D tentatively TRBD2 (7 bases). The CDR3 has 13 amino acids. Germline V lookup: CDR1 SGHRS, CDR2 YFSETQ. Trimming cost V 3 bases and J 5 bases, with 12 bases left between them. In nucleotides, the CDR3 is TGCGCCAGCAGCTGGCAAGGGGGGGACGAGCAGTACTTC. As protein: CASSWQGGDEQYF. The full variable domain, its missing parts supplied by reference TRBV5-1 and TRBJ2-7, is KAGVTQTPRYLIKTRGQQVTLSCSPISGHRSVSWYQQTPGQGLQFLFEYFSETQRNKGNFPGRFSGRQFSNSRSEMNVSTLELGDSALYLCASSWQGGDEQYFGPGTRLTVT.

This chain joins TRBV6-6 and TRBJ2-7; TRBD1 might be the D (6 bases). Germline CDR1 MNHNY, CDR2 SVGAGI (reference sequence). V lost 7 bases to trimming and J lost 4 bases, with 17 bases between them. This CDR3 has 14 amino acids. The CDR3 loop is CASTNSDSRYEQYF. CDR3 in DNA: TGTGCCAGCACCAATTCGGACAGTAGGTACGAGCAGTACTTC.

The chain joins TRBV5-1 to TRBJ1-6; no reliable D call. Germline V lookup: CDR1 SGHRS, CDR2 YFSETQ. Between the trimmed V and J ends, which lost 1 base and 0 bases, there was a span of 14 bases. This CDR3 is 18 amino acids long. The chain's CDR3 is CASSLIPAGSSYNSPLHF. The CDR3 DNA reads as TGCGCCAGCAGCTTGATCCCTGCCGGGAGCTCCTATAATTCACCCCTCCACTTT. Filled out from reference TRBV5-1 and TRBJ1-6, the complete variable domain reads KAGVTQTPRYLIKTRGQQVTLSCSPISGHRSVSWYQQTPGQGLQFLFEYFSETQRNKGNFPGRFSGRQFSNSRSEMNVSTLELGDSALYLCASSLIPAGSSYNSPLHFGNGTRLTVT.

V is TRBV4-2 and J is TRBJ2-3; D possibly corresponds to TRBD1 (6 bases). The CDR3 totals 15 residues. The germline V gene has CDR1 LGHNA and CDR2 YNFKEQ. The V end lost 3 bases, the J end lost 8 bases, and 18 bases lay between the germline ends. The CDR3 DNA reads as TGTGCCAGCAGCCACCCACAAACAGGGCACGGTACGCAGTATTTT. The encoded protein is CASSHPQTGHGTQYF.

The CDR3 sequence: CASSPGRVAKNIQYF. The CDR3 nucleotides are TGTGCCAGTAGTCCCGGGAGGGTAGCCAAAAACATTCAGTACTTC. The rearrangement links TRBV19 to TRBJ2-4; 8 positions match TRBD2. The CDR3 has 15 residues. Germline V CDR1 and CDR2: LNHDA, SQIVND (reference sequence). Trimming took 5 bases from V and 0 from J; bases not matched to a gene: 3.

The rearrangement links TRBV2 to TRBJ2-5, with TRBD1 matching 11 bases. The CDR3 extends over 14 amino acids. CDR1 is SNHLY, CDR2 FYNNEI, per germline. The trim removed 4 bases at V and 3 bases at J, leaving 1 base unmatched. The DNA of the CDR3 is TGTGCCAGCAGTGGGACAGGGGGCGAAGAGACCCAGTACTTC. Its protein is CASSGTGGEETQYF. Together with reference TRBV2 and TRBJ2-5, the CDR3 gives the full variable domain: EPEVTQTPSHQVTQMGQEVILRCVPISNHLYFYWYRQILGQKVEFLVSFYNNEISEKSEIFDDQFSVERPDGSNFTLKIRSTKLEDSAMYFCASSGTGGEETQYFGPGTRLLVL.

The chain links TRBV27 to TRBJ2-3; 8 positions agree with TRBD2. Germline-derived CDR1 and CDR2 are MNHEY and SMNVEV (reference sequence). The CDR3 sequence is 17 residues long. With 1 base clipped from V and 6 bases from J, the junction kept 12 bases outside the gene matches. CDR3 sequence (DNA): TGTGCCAGCAGTTTATACCTAACGGGGGGGCCGGGGGATACGCAGTATTTT. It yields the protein CASSLYLTGGPGDTQYF.

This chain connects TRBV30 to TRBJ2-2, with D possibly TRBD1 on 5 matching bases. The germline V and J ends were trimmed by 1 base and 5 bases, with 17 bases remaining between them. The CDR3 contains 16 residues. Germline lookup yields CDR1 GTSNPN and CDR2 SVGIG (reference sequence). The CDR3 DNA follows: TGTGCCTGGAGTGCCCCCTACCTAGGGGTTACCGGGGAGCTGTTTTTT. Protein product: CAWSAPYLGVTGELFF.

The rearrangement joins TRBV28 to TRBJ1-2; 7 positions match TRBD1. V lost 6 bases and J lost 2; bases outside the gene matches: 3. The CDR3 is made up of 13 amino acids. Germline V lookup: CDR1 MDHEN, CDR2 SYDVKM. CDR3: CASRTTGNYGYTF. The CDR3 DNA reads TGTGCCAGCAGGACGACAGGGAACTATGGCTACACCTTC.

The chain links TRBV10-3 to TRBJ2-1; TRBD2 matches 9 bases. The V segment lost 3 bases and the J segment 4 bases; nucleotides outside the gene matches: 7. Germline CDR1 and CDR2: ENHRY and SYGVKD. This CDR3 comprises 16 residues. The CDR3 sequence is CAISDSGRGGYNEQFF. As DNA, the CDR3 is TGTGCCATCAGTGACTCGGGGCGGGGGGGATACAATGAGCAGTTCTTC.

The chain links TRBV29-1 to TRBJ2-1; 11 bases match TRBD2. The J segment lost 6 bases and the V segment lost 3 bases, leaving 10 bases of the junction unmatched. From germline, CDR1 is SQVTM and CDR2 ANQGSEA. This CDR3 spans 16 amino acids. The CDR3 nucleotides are TGCAGCGTTGACCCCATGACTAGCGGGGTTTTCAATGAGCAGTTCTTC. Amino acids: CSVDPMTSGVFNEQFF.

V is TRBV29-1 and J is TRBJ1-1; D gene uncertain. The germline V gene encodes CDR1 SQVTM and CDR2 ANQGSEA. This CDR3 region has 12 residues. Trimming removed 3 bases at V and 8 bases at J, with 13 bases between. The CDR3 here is CSVDPSAHEAFF. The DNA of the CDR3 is TGCAGCGTTGACCCGAGCGCCCACGAAGCTTTCTTT.

The CDR3 coding sequence is TGTGCCAGCAGCCCTGGGGGGGGCACTAATGAAAAACTGTTTTTT. Protein: CASSPGGGTNEKLFF. The rearrangement links TRBV5-4 to TRBJ1-4; D is possibly TRBD1 (6 bases). This CDR3 has 15 amino acids. CDR1 and CDR2 from the germline V gene are SGHNT and YYREEE (reference sequence). Trimming shortened V by 4 bases and J by 2 bases, and 12 bases separated the two germline ends.